This TCR beta chain was observed in a study of T cell repertoires in cytomegalovirus infection. Study-level information: HLA-B-restricted CMV epitopes that are well studied, plus recently identified HLA-C-restricted ones, were used by the study. Public TCR beta signatures indicated both CMV infection and matching HLA type.

As to this clonotype: The antigen remains unidentified.

Germline-derived CDR1 and CDR2 are LNHDA and SQIVND (reference sequence). V was cut by 6 bases and J by 1 base, with 15 bases left in between. This CDR3 is 15 amino acids long. The study's findings and limits: Across the ex vivo response, the dominant clonotypes were HLA-C-restricted CMV-specific TCR beta clonotypes.

TCRdb passed the reads through MiXCR, listing each CDR3 protein once. The sample yields 830,000 or so distinct CDR3 sequences, around a third seen once. Sequencing used cultured CD8+ T cells from PBMCs, obtained from culture after CMV antigen stimulation. The receptor was isolated from a human donor in good health (CMV status not recorded). Some clones in this sample may be carry-over from other donors' samples. This sequence joins TRBV19 and TRBJ1-2, with a tentative D call TRBD1 (6 bases). For the CDR3, the DNA is TGTGCCAGTAGGCTACAGGACAGCAATAACTATGGCTACACCTTC. As protein: CASRLQDSNNYGYTF.